This T cell receptor beta chain was profiled in a study of Tregs in tolerant kidney transplant recipients. Comments on this clone: Its antigen is unidentified.

The data were produced by immunoSEQ multiplex PCR, yet TCRdb's version contains in-frame clones alone and is incomplete. This table lists 25,000 to 35,000 clones. Study-level points and caveats: No direct test of biological reproducibility was done here. Antigen-driven expansion was suggested because donor-specific Tregs expanded more than all Tregs in tolerant patients.

Unstimulated Tregs (CD4+CD25+CD127-) and CD4+CD25- non-Tregs were sorted from PBMCs. The source is a human donor who received a combined kidney and bone marrow transplant. This specimen consisted of CD8+ T cells from blood, obtained before the transplant.

The CDR3 sequence: CASTGAARAGELFF. CDR3 DNA, as far as it was read: TGTGCCAGCACGGGAGCGGCCCGTGCCGGGGAG. The chain recombines TRBV18 with TRBJ2-2; tentatively, D is TRBD2 (6 bases). The read terminates 3 residues before the CDR3 end, so the remaining end is supplied by the germline J gene. The germline CDR1 and CDR2 sequences are KGHSH and LQKENI. The CDR3 loop spans 14 amino acids. Trimming pared 8 bases from V and 6 bases from J, leaving 16 bases between.